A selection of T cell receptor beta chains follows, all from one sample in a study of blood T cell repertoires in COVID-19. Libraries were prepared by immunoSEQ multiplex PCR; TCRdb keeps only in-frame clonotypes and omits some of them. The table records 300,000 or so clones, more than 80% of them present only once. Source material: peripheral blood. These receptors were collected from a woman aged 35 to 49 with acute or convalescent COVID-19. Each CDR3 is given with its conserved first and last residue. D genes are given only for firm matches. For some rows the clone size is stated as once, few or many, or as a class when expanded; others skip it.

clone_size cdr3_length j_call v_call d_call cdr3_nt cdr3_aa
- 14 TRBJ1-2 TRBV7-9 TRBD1 TGTGCCAGCAGCGGAAGGGACAGGTTAGATGGCTACACCTTC CASSGRDRLDGYTF
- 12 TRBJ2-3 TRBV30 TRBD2 TGTGCCACTAGCGGGGGGTCTGGTACGCAGTATTTT CATSGGSGTQYF
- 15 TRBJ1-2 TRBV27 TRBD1 TGTGCCAGCAGTTTATTGGCAGGGGGGTTCTATGGCTACACCTTC CASSLLAGGFYGYTF
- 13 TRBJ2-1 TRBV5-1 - TGCGCCAGCAGCTTGTTCACTAGCAATGAGCAGTTCTTC CASSLFTSNEQFF
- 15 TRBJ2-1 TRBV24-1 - TGTGCCACCAGTGATGTTGCCGGGGGTAGGAATGAGCAGTTCTTC CATSDVAGGRNEQFF
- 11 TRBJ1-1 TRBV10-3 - TGTGCCTCAGGGATGAACACTGAAGCTTTCTTT CASGMNTEAFF
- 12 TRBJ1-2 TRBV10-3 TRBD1 TGTGCCACGGGGACAGGGGCAGAAGGCTACACCTTC CATGTGAEGYTF
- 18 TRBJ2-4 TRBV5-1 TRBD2 TGCGCCAGCAGCCCGGAACTAGCGGGGGGATTAGCCAAAAACATTCAGTACTTC CASSPELAGGLAKNIQYF
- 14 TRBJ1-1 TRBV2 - TGTGCCAGCAGCTACACAGGGTGGGGCACTGAAGCTTTCTTT CASSYTGWGTEAFF
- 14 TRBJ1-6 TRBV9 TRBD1 TGTGCCAGCGGCCAGACAGGGTATAATTCACCCCTCCACTTT CASGQTGYNSPLHF
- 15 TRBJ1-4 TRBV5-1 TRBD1 TGCGCCAGCAGCGACAGGGGGCCCTTTAATGAAAAACTGTTTTTT CASSDRGPFNEKLFF
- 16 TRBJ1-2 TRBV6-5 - TGTGCCAGCAGTTACGGTCCAGGGAGGGCTGGATATGGCTACACCTTC CASSYGPGRAGYGYTF
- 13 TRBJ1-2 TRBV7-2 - TGTGCCAGCAGTCCGCATCAGAACTATGGCTACACCTTC CASSPHQNYGYTF
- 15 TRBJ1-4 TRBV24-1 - TGTGCCACCAAGGGGGTTGTGGCAACTAATGAAAAACTGTTTTTT CATKGVVATNEKLFF
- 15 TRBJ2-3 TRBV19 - TGTGCCAGTAGTATTGCGGGGACTAGCACAGATACGCAGTATTTT CASSIAGTSTDTQYF
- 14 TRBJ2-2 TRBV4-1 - TGCGCCAGCATGCCAACACGGAACACCGGGGAGCTGTTTTTT CASMPTRNTGELFF
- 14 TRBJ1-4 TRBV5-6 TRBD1 TGTGCCAGCAGCTTGGGCAGGGGGCAAGAAAAACTGTTTTTT CASSLGRGQEKLFF
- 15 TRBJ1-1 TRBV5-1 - TGCGCCAGCTCAACTACGGGGGGGGCCGCCCATGAAGCTTTCTTT CASSTTGGAAHEAFF
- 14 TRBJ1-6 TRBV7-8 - TGTGCCAGCAGCTTAGCGCAGGGTGGATCACCCCTCCACTTT CASSLAQGGSPLHF
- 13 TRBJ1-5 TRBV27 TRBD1 TGTGCCAGCAGTTTTACAGGGGACCAGCCCCAGCATTTT CASSFTGDQPQHF
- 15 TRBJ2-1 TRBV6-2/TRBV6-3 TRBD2 TGTGCCAGCAGTTGGGGTGGACTAGTCTCGGGTGAGCAGTTCTTC CASSWGGLVSGEQFF
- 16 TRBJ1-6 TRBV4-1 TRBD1 TGCGCCAGCAGCCAAGGGATCGGGACAGGGAGGTCACCCCTCCACTTT CASSQGIGTGRSPLHF
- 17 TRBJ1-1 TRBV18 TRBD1 TGTGCCAGCTCACCACCCGGGACAGGGGGCGCGAGAACTGAAGCTTTCTTT CASSPPGTGGARTEAFF
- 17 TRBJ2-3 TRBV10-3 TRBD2 TGTGCCATCAGTGAGCCTTCGACTAGCTCAAGGCCAGATACGCAGTATTTT CAISEPSTSSRPDTQYF
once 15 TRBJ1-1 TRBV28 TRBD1 TGTGCCAGCAGTTCCCACGGGACAGTGAACACTGAAGCTTTCTTT CASSSHGTVNTEAFF
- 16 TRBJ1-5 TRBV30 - TGTGCCTGGAGTGAAGGCGGAACTTATAGCAATCAGCCCCAGCATTTT CAWSEGGTYSNQPQHF
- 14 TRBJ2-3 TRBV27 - TGTGCCAGCAGTTTCGGACAAAGCACAGATACGCAGTATTTT CASSFGQSTDTQYF
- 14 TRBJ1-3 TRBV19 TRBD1 TGTGCCAGTAGTTTCGGGACAGCCGGAAACACCATATATTTT CASSFGTAGNTIYF
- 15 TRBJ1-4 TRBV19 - TGTGCCAGTACCGCTGGGGGCAGGGTTAATGAAAAACTGTTTTTT CASTAGGRVNEKLFF
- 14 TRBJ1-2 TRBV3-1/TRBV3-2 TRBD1 TGTGCCAGCAGCCAAGGACAGGGAGGAGGTGGCTACACCTTC CASSQGQGGGGYTF
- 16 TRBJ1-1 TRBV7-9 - TGTGCCAGCAGCTTCCGTAAACAGGGTACCAAGCTTGAAGCTTTCTTT CASSFRKQGTKLEAFF
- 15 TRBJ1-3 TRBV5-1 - TGCGCCAGCAGCTTGGCCGTCGGGTCTGGAAACACCATATATTTT CASSLAVGSGNTIYF
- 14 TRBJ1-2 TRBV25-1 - TGTGCCAGCAGTCCTGGGCTCAGGAACTATGGCTACACCTTC CASSPGLRNYGYTF
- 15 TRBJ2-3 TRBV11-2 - TGTGCCAGCACCTCCCAGGAGGGGGCTACAGATACGCAGTATTTT CASTSQEGATDTQYF
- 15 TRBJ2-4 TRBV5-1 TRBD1 TGCGCCAGCAGCTTGGGGGTTTCAGGGGGAAACATTCAGTACTTC CASSLGVSGGNIQYF
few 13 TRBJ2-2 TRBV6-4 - TGTGCCAGCAGTGACCTAAAAACCGGGGAGCTGTTTTTT CASSDLKTGELFF
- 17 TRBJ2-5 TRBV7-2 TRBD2 TGTGCCAGCAGCCTACCTGGGACTACCGCCATAGGGGAGACCCAGTACTTC CASSLPGTTAIGETQYF
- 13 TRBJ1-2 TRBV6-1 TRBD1 TGTGCCAGCAGTCGGGGACAGGGCTTTGGCTACACCTTC CASSRGQGFGYTF
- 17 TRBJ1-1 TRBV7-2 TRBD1 TGTGCCAGCAGCTTAAAGGACAGGGGATATCGTTTTACTGAAGCTTTCTTT CASSLKDRGYRFTEAFF
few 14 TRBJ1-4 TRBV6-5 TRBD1 TGTGCCAGCAGCCCCAGGGGGCGATATGAAAAACTGTTTTTT CASSPRGRYEKLFF
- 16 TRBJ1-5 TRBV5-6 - TGTGCCAGCAGCTTGTTGGGGGGTAGGGGCAATCAGCCCCAGCATTTT CASSLLGGRGNQPQHF
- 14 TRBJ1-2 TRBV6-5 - TGTGCCAGCAGTTACTCAGGCGGGCTATGGGGCTACACCTTC CASSYSGGLWGYTF
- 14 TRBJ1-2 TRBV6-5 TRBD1 TGTGCCAGCAGTCGACAGGGTTCAGACTATGGCTACACCTTC CASSRQGSDYGYTF
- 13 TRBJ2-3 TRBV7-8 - TGTGCCAGCAGCTTCTTGCGGACAGATACGCAGTATTTT CASSFLRTDTQYF
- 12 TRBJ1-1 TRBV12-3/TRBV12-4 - TGTGCCAGCTTAGACATGTACTCTGAAGCTTTCTTT CASLDMYSEAFF
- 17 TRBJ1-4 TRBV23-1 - TGCGCCAGCAGTCAGGAACTCGCGGACCGGGAGAGTGAAAAACTGTTTTTT CASSQELADRESEKLFF
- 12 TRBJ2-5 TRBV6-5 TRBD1 TGTGCCACTAAGGGACAGCAAGAGACCCAGTACTTC CATKGQQETQYF
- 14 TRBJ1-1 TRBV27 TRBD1 TGTGCCAGCAGTCGCGGGGCAGGGGGCACTGAAGCTTTCTTT CASSRGAGGTEAFF
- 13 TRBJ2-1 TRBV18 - TGTGCCAGCTCCCCCGCTACTAACAATGAGCAGTTCTTC CASSPATNNEQFF
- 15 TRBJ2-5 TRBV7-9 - TGTGCCAGCAGCTTATTGATGGGGGGATCAGAGACCCAGTACTTC CASSLLMGGSETQYF
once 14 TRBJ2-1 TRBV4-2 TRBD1 TGTGCCAGCAGCCAGGCCGACAGGGGCAATGAGCAGTTCTTC CASSQADRGNEQFF
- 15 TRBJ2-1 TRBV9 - TGTGCCAGCAGCTCAGATGGGAGCTCCTACAATGAGCAGTTCTTC CASSSDGSSYNEQFF
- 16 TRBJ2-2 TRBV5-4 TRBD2 TGTGCCAGCAGCTTCGGACTAGCGGGGAACACCGGGGAGCTGTTTTTT CASSFGLAGNTGELFF
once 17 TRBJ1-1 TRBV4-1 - TGCGCCAGCAGCCAAGGACGAGTACAGGCAGCCCTTACTGAAGCTTTCTTT CASSQGRVQAALTEAFF
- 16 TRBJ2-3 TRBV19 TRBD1 TGTGCCAGTAGTAGACCACAGGGGGCAGCGGCAGATACGCAGTATTTT CASSRPQGAAADTQYF
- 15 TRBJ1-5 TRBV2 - TGTGCCAGCAGTGTCGGGGTCTTTAGCAATCAGCCCCAGCATTTT CASSVGVFSNQPQHF
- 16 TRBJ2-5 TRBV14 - TGTGCCAGCAGCCAAGACAGGGCGGGGGCCGCGTTTACCCAGTACTTC CASSQDRAGAAFTQYF
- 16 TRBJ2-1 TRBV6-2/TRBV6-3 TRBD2 TGTGCCAGCAGTTACACTGCGGGGGTCCTATACAATGAGCAGTTCTTC CASSYTAGVLYNEQFF